This record looks at one TCR beta chain sequence and its context. Its antigen remains unknown. This sample is part of a study of T cells in Graves' hyperthyroidism and ophthalmopathy. Study conclusions and caveats: Ophthalmopathy was identified by the model a median about 6.4 months ahead of onset. Blood held most thyroid clonotypes expanded above 0.001 frequency.

CDR1 and CDR2 from the germline V gene are KGHDR and SFDVKD. V was pared by 2 bases and J by 8 bases, with 7 bases of the junction left unmatched. This CDR3 is 15 amino acids long. The TCR beta CDR3 regions underwent amplification using RNA transcripts as the source. With the HTBI primer set, the TCR CDR3 went through a first round of RT-PCR. TCRdb fed the multiplex PCR reads into MiXCR, producing one record per CDR3 protein. The sample carries 85,000 to 110,000 distinct CDR3 sequences, roughly 50% recorded once. Sequencing was done on a sample of blood. The receptor comes from a man aged 35 to 55 with Graves' hyperthyroidism. The chain joins TRBV24-1 to TRBJ2-1; 8 bases align to TRBD1. CDR3 in DNA: TGTGCCACCAGTGATTATGTCAGGGGGCAGTATGAGCAGTTCTTC. Protein sequence: CATSDYVRGQYEQFF.